This passage covers 17 T cell receptor beta chains from one sample sequenced in a study of blood T cells in healthy people across ages. It was with a sample-barcoded 5' primer and a J-beta primer mix that a second PCR of about 6 to 11 cycles was run. TCRdb reprocessed the 5' RACE reads with MiXCR, giving one entry per CDR3 protein. The table records over 1,200,000 distinct CDR3 sequences, roughly 64% of them present only once. Material: blood. The receptor source for this set is a man younger than 35 in good health.

The V call is TRBV20-1, the J call TRBJ2-5; weak D call: TRBD1 (5 bases). Trimming took 6 bases from V and 4 from J, leaving 12 bases between them. The CDR3 is made up of 12 amino acids. Germline CDR1 reads DFQATT; CDR2 reads SNEGSKA (reference sequence). DNA of the CDR3: TGCAGTGCCACCCCGACAGCAGAGACCCAGTACTTC. Protein product: CSATPTAETQYF.

The rearrangement uses TRBV7-9 and TRBJ2-1, with 12 bases that match TRBD2. The CDR3 is 15 amino acids. Germline CDR1 is SEHNR and CDR2 is FQNEAQ (reference sequence). Unmatched junction bases numbered 4, after V lost 3 bases and J lost 7 bases. Here the CDR3 DNA reads TGTGCCAGCAGCTTTCCGACTAGCGGGAGAAATGAGCAGTTCTTC. It yields the protein CASSFPTSGRNEQFF. The whole variable domain, remainder taken from reference TRBV7-9 and TRBJ2-1, is DTGVSQNPRHKITKRGQNVTFRCDPISEHNRLYWYRQTLGQGPEFLTYFQNEAQLEKSRLLSDRFSAERPKGSFSTLEIQRTEQGDSAMYLCASSFPTSGRNEQFFGPGTRLTVL.

This clonotype appeared a few times. The chain joins TRBV5-1 to TRBJ2-3, with D maybe TRBD2 (5 bases). Germline assignment: CDR1 SGHRS and CDR2 YFSETQ. This CDR3 has 14 amino acids. Trimming pared 5 bases from V and 6 bases from J, leaving 16 bases between. The CDR3 sequence: CASRPGPSGDTQYF. DNA for the CDR3: TGCGCCAGCAGACCCGGGCCCTCGGGGGATACGCAGTATTTT.

This chain uses TRBV5-6 with TRBJ2-5; the match to TRBD1 covers 8 bases. Matching the DNA end better, TRBJ2-7 makes the J call doubtful. The CDR3 runs to 16 residues. Per the germline V gene, CDR1 is SGHDT and CDR2 is YYEEEE. This chain's CDR3 is CASSLGAGGSLYEQYF. DNA for the CDR3: TGTGCCAGCAGCTTGGGTGCAGGGGGCTCCCTCTACGAGCAGTACTTC.

The chain uses TRBV5-1 and TRBJ2-7; D unresolved. Germline V gives CDR1 SGHRS, CDR2 YFSETQ. The CDR3 length is 14 residues. Trimming took off 0 bases at V and 3 bases at J, with 10 bases between the two ends. The CDR3 DNA reads as TGCGCCAGCAGCTTGGCGGAGTACGGCTACGAGCAGTACTTC. This encodes CASSLAEYGYEQYF. The entire variable domain, with the rest obtained from reference TRBV5-1 and TRBJ2-7, is as follows: KAGVTQTPRYLIKTRGQQVTLSCSPISGHRSVSWYQQTPGQGLQFLFEYFSETQRNKGNFPGRFSGRQFSNSRSEMNVSTLELGDSALYLCASSLAEYGYEQYFGPGTRLTVT.

The chain has TRBV27 and TRBJ2-5; D possibly matches TRBD1 or TRBD2 (5 bases each). The CDR3 length is 13 residues. V was trimmed by 8 bases and J by 0 bases, leaving 10 bases between them. CDR1 is MNHEY and CDR2 is SMNVEV in the germline V gene (reference sequence). The CDR3 nucleotides read TGTGCCAGCCAGGGACGGAACCAAGAGACCCAGTACTTC. Protein sequence: CASQGRNQETQYF.

V and J are TRBV4-1 and TRBJ2-5; TRBD2 might be the D (6 bases). Near its end, the DNA agrees better with TRBJ2-7, so the J call may be wrong. The CDR3 totals 17 residues. CDR1 is MGHRA and CDR2 is YSYEKL in the germline V gene. The CDR3 is CASSQAPPGTSADEQYF. CDR3 sequence (DNA): TGCGCCAGCAGCCAAGCCCCACCCGGGACTTCTGCCGACGAGCAGTACTTC.

The chain couples TRBV6-5 to TRBJ2-4; perhaps TRBD2 as D (5 bases). The CDR3 contains 16 residues. The germline gives CDR1 MNHEY, CDR2 SVGAGI. The V gene lost 2 bases and the J gene lost 3 bases, with 14 bases spanning the gap. The CDR3 DNA follows: TGTGCCAGCAGTTACCGGGGTCCCTCGGTCAAAAACATTCAGTACTTC. It codes for CASSYRGPSVKNIQYF.

This chain uses TRBV7-9 with TRBJ2-3; D assignment may be TRBD1 or TRBD2 (5 bases each). The CDR3 contains 15 residues. Germline CDR1 is SEHNR and CDR2 is FQNEAQ (reference sequence). V shed 4 bases and J shed 3 bases, with 14 bases lying between them. This CDR3 reads CASSSLQGGTDTQYF. In nucleotides, the CDR3 is TGTGCCAGCAGCTCCCTCCAGGGCGGGACAGATACGCAGTATTTT. The full variable domain, its missing parts supplied by reference TRBV7-9 and TRBJ2-3, is DTGVSQNPRHKITKRGQNVTFRCDPISEHNRLYWYRQTLGQGPEFLTYFQNEAQLEKSRLLSDRFSAERPKGSFSTLEIQRTEQGDSAMYLCASSSLQGGTDTQYFGPGTRLTVL.

The J gene is TRBJ2-3, the V gene TRBV20-1; perhaps TRBD2 as D (6 bases). Trimming removed 0 bases at V and 0 bases at J, with 16 bases between. This CDR3 contains 17 residues. In germline, CDR1 is DFQATT, CDR2 SNEGSKA (reference sequence). CDR3 DNA: TGCAGTGCTAGAGATCACTGGAGGGACTCAAGCACAGATACGCAGTATTTT. Protein product: CSARDHWRDSSTDTQYF.

This clonotype appeared a few times. V gene TRBV28 combines with J gene TRBJ1-2; tentatively, D is TRBD1 (6 bases). Germline CDR1 reads MDHEN; CDR2 reads SYDVKM. This CDR3 has 14 amino acids. V gave up 5 bases and J gave up 1 base, with 11 bases separating them. The CDR3 region is CASSGQSLNYGYTF. The CDR3, as DNA: TGTGCCAGCAGTGGACAGTCCCTTAACTATGGCTACACCTTC.

The chain is built from TRBV27 and TRBJ2-1; D is perhaps TRBD1 (6 bases). V was pared by 8 bases and J by 0 bases, with 11 bases between. CDR3 length: 14 residues. Germline assignment: CDR1 MNHEY and CDR2 SMNVEV (reference sequence). CDR3 region: CASGGQSSYNEQFF. The DNA of the CDR3 is TGTGCCAGCGGAGGACAGAGCTCCTACAATGAGCAGTTCTTC.

The chain couples TRBV12-3 or TRBV12-4 to TRBJ2-6; 7 bases line up with TRBD1. The length of the CDR3 is 14 residues. The ends lost 8 bases at V and 2 bases at J; junction bases unmatched: 3. CDR3 amino acids: CASRTGAGANVLTF. CDR3 DNA: TGTGCCAGCCGAACAGGGGCTGGGGCCAACGTCCTGACTTTC.

This clonotype was observed a handful of times. The chain links TRBV15 to TRBJ2-1, with D perhaps TRBD1 (6 bases). V lost 5 bases to trimming and J lost 0 bases, with 8 bases between them. Per the germline V gene, CDR1 is LNHNV and CDR2 is YYDKDF (reference sequence). CDR3 length: 14 amino acids. The CDR3 coding sequence is TGTGCCACCAGCTCGGACAGCTCCTACAATGAGCAGTTCTTC. Amino acid sequence: CATSSDSSYNEQFF.

This clonotype is a singleton in its sample. The genes are TRBV20-1 and TRBJ1-6, with D uncertain. V lost 7 bases and J lost 5, with 12 bases in between. Germline V gene sequence: CDR1 DFQATT, CDR2 SNEGSKA (reference sequence). The CDR3 extends over 13 amino acids. The CDR3 DNA is TGCAGTGTCCAGGAGGGAAATAATTCACCCCTCCACTTT. This sequence encodes CSVQEGNNSPLHF.

V is TRBV20-1 and J is TRBJ1-5; D is undetermined. Per the germline V gene, CDR1 is DFQATT and CDR2 is SNEGSKA (reference sequence). Deletions cut 2 bases from V and 3 bases from J, with 14 bases between. The CDR3 contains 15 residues. CDR3 sequence reads: CSARRPRADNQPQHF. The CDR3 DNA sequence: TGCAGTGCTAGACGCCCCCGGGCCGACAATCAGCCCCAGCATTTT.

This clonotype has just a few counts. The chain employs TRBV28 and TRBJ1-1; D perhaps matches TRBD1 (5 bases). CDR3 length equals 15 residues. In germline, CDR1 is MDHEN, CDR2 SYDVKM. V lost 6 bases to trimming and J lost 1 base, with 15 bases between them. The CDR3 reads CASSAVGRGNTEAFF. The CDR3 DNA reads as TGTGCCAGCAGCGCGGTGGGGCGAGGGAACACTGAAGCTTTCTTT.